The 9 T cell receptor beta chains listed next were all sequenced from one sample in a study of patients and donors after allogeneic stem cell transplantation. From the RT-PCR reads, TCRdb called clonotypes with MiXCR, one entry per CDR3 protein. The repertoire includes about a million distinct CDR3 sequences, roughly 17% of them detected once, and 5.5% to 6.5% sits in the top ten. The sequencing input was blood, either unsorted or a sorted T cell fraction (not recorded which). The receptors come from a human donor who was either an allogeneic HSCT recipient or a stem cell or donor lymphocyte infusion donor (not recorded which). It is not recorded whose cells these are; they may come from a transplant donor.

The genes are TRBV21-1 and TRBJ2-1; the table names TRBD2, a call not compared with the DNA. TRBV21-1 is classified as a pseudogene. The CDR3 covers 16 residues. Written as DNA, the CDR3 is TGTGCCAGCAGGGCGACTAGCGGGAACTCCTACAATGAGCAGTTCTTC. As protein: CASRATSGNSYNEQFF.

The rearrangement links TRBV7-3 to TRBJ2-2; TRBD1 matches at 7 bases. The CDR3 runs to 14 residues. The ends lost 5 bases at V and 6 bases at J; junction bases unmatched: 6. Germline CDR1 SGHTA, CDR2 FQGTGA. The DNA of the CDR3 is TGTGCCAGCAGCGTCTACAGGGGCTCCGGGGAGCTGTTTTTT. Protein product: CASSVYRGSGELFF.

The V and J genes are TRBV6-2 or TRBV6-3 and TRBJ2-1; TRBD1 matches at 9 bases. The CDR3 sequence is 14 residues long. CDR1 is MNHEY, CDR2 SVGEGT, per germline. V was clipped by 0 bases and J by 8 bases; unmatched bases: 2. In nucleotides, the CDR3 is TGTGCCAGCAGTTACTCGGACAGGGGCGATGAGCAGTTCTTC. This gives the protein CASSYSDRGDEQFF.

This clonotype was picked up a small number of times. The chain is built from TRBV24-1 and TRBJ2-7, with TRBD1 matching over 8 bases. CDR3 length equals 15 residues. J lost 3 bases, V lost 3 bases, and 6 bases had no gene match. The germline gives CDR1 KGHDR, CDR2 SFDVKD. CDR3 region: CATSDPGQGNYEQYF. The CDR3 nucleotides read TGTGCCACCAGTGATCCCGGACAGGGCAACTACGAGCAGTACTTC.

This clonotype was observed many times. This chain uses TRBV24-1 with TRBJ2-3; TRBD1 aligns across 9 bases. Germline CDR1 and CDR2: KGHDR and SFDVKD. This CDR3 comprises 14 residues. V dropped 5 bases and J dropped 5; count of bases not matched to a gene: 4. CDR3 region: CATSGQGGEDTQYF. For the CDR3, the DNA is TGTGCCACCAGTGGACAGGGGGGGGAAGATACGCAGTATTTT.

In this sample, this clonotype turned up a few times. The chain links TRBV12-3 or TRBV12-4 to TRBJ1-1, with TRBD1 identical over 8 bases. Trimming took 3 bases from V and 3 from J; bases not matched to a gene: 3. The CDR3 is 14 residues long. In DNA, the CDR3 is TGTGCCAGCAGTTTCGACAGGGGATACACTGAAGCTTTCTTT. This encodes CASSFDRGYTEAFF.

This chain joins TRBV7-6 and TRBJ1-4; tentative D call: TRBD1 (5 bases). The V gene's germline CDR1 is SGHVS and CDR2 FNYEAQ. V lost 1 base and J 8 bases, leaving 14 bases between the germline ends. This CDR3 is 15 amino acids long. This CDR3 is CASSLGSVGEEKLFF. The CDR3 DNA is TGTGCCAGCAGCTTAGGATCAGTGGGGGAAGAAAAACTGTTTTTT.

The chain joins TRBV3-1 to TRBJ1-4; D is undetermined. The germline V gene encodes CDR1 LGHDT and CDR2 YNNKEL (reference sequence). The CDR3 covers 15 residues. The germline V and J ends were trimmed by 4 bases and 0 bases, with 9 bases remaining between them. The CDR3 loop is CASSRRTPTNEKLFF. For the CDR3, the DNA is TGTGCCAGCAGCCGACGGACCCCAACTAATGAAAAACTGTTTTTT.

There are a few counts of this clonotype. The gene calls are TRBV13 and TRBJ2-3, with D tentatively TRBD2 (5 bases). This CDR3 has 15 residues. Trimming removed 4 bases from V and 1 base from J, with 12 bases in between. Germline V gene lookup returns CDR1 PRHDT and CDR2 FYEKMQ (reference sequence). CDR3 amino acids: CASSWTYGGTDTQYF. CDR3 nucleotide sequence: TGTGCCAGCAGCTGGACGTACGGGGGCACAGATACGCAGTATTTT.